The rows below give T cell receptor beta chains drawn from one sample of a study of Graves' ophthalmopathy and Graves' hyperthyroidism. TCRdb re-called the multiplex PCR reads with MiXCR, one entry per CDR3 protein. The table lists 300,000 to 400,000 distinct CDR3 sequences, roughly 16% of them singletons, with about 12% in the top ten. The sample comprised peripheral blood. The origin of the receptors is an adult man with Graves' ophthalmopathy. Each CDR3 is given with its conserved first and last residue. D genes are given only for firm matches. Where a row states a size, it is once, few, many or the class of an expanded clone; other rows omit it.

cdr3_length | j_call | d_call | v_call | clone_size | cdr3_nt | cdr3_aa
14 | TRBJ2-7 | NA | TRBV11-2 | many | TGTGCCAGCAGCTTACAGGTACTCTCCTACGAGCAGTACTTC | CASSLQVLSYEQYF
13 | TRBJ1-1 | NA | TRBV12-3/TRBV12-4 | many | TGTGCCAGCAGTTTTCCAGGGAGCGCTGAAGCTTTCTTT | CASSFPGSAEAFF
16 | TRBJ2-4 | NA | TRBV2 | many | TGTGCCAGCAGTGAATTGGTCGGGGCAGCCAAAAACATTCAGTACTTC | CASSELVGAAKNIQYF
16 | TRBJ1-6 | TRBD1 | TRBV6-1 | once | TGTGCCAGCAGTCGCAACTCAGGGGGCGAGGGATCACCCCTCCACTTT | CASSRNSGGEGSPLHF
14 | TRBJ1-5 | NA | TRBV6-1 | few | TGTGCCAGCAGACCGGGACCGACCAATCAGCCCCAGCATTTT | CASRPGPTNQPQHF
11 | TRBJ1-1 | NA | TRBV19 | NA | TGTGCCAGTAGCATGGACACTGAAGCTTTCTTT | CASSMDTEAFF
14 | TRBJ1-2 | TRBD1 | TRBV6-1 | many | TGTGCCAGCAGTCGAGAGACAGGGCGCAATGGCTACACCTTC | CASSRETGRNGYTF
14 | TRBJ2-5 | NA | TRBV2 | NA | TGTGCCAGCAGAAAACTAGGATGGAAAGAGACCCAGTACTTC | CASRKLGWKETQYF
17 | TRBJ2-7 | TRBD2 | TRBV6-2/TRBV6-3 | many | TGTGCCAGCAGACCCGGACTAGCGGGTAGGAGCTCCTACGAGCAGTACTTC | CASRPGLAGRSSYEQYF
16 | TRBJ2-5 | NA | TRBV4-3 | many | TGCGCCAGCAGCCAAGGGTCAGCTAACAGGGCTGAGACCCAGTACTTC | CASSQGSANRAETQYF
16 | TRBJ2-7 | TRBD1 | TRBV28 | NA | TGTGCCAGCAGTCCACAAGTGGGACAGTCATCCTACGAGCAGTACTTC | CASSPQVGQSSYEQYF
11 | TRBJ2-7 | NA | TRBV12-5 | many | TGTACCCGACGGAGCTCCTACGAGCAGTACTTC | CTRRSSYEQYF
12 | TRBJ2-1 | TRBD2 | TRBV18 | NA | TGTGCCAGCTCAAAACTAGCGACTGAGCAGTTCTTC | CASSKLATEQFF
14 | TRBJ2-7 | TRBD2 | TRBV28 | few | TGTGCCAGCAGTTTACCCGGGAGCGGGGGCGAGCAGTACTTC | CASSLPGSGGEQYF
14 | TRBJ1-1 | NA | TRBV2 | many | TGTGCCAGCGGGCGCAGGAATATGAACACTGAAGCTTTCTTT | CASGRRNMNTEAFF
13 | TRBJ2-2 | NA | TRBV18 | NA | TGTGCCAGCTCACCCCGGTACGCCGGGGAGCTGTTTTTT | CASSPRYAGELFF
14 | TRBJ2-7 | NA | TRBV6-2/TRBV6-3 | NA | TGTGCCAGCTTGGAAGGGCCTGTTTTTTACGAGCAGTACTTC | CASLEGPVFYEQYF
14 | TRBJ2-7 | NA | TRBV4-1 | many | TGCGCCAGCAGCCATCGACAGTTCTTGTACGAGCAGTACTTC | CASSHRQFLYEQYF